This T cell receptor beta chain was recorded in a study of cytomegalovirus exposure and HLA in healthy donors. Per germline, CDR1 MNHEY and CDR2 SVGAGI. This CDR3 region has 13 residues. V trimming: 6 bases; J trimming: 3 bases; junction bases outside the gene matches: 2. The primer mix had 60 Vbeta and 13 Jbeta primers. Sequencing was performed with immunoSEQ multiplex PCR; in TCRdb, only in-frame clones are kept and a portion is missing. The table has about 130,000 clones, around 73% seen once. About this clone: Its antigen is not identified.

The study, taken as a whole, reports: Rare sequences made up most TCRs, while some public TCRs were found in many donors.

The TCR originated in a human donor in good health. Material for sequencing was PBMCs. The J gene is TRBJ1-2, the V gene TRBV6-5, with TRBD1 identical over 9 bases. DNA for the CDR3: TGTGCCAGCAGCTGGACAGGGGACTATGGCTACACCTTC. It specifies CASSWTGDYGYTF.